The table lists the clone carrying this T cell receptor beta chain with a few counts. Its matching antigen is unknown. Semi-nested PCR with Nested Universal Primer A followed constant-region reverse priming of full-length variable regions. A single record per CDR3 protein comes from TCRdb applying MiXCR to the 5' RACE reads. The table records about 57,000 distinct CDR3 sequences, approximately 26% of them present only once. Study results and limitations: Greatest tumor Treg TCR overlap was with tumor naive CD4+ cells. Tumor memory CD4+ T cell TCR gene usage was found to cluster with blood and lymph node memory CD4+ cells and with lymph node naive CD4+ cells.

Tregs were sorted as CD4+CD25+CD127-/low cells. V was pared by 4 bases and J by 2 bases, with 10 bases between. Germline V gene lookup returns CDR1 SGHRS and CDR2 YFSETQ. The CDR3 runs 14 residues. Sample: tumor-infiltrating Tregs sorted from the breast tumor. The V call is TRBV5-1, the J call TRBJ2-1; weak D call: TRBD2 (5 bases). The receptor's source is a female donor with breast cancer. The DNA of the CDR3 is TGCGCCAGCAGCGACGGGGATCCCTACAATGAGCAGTTCTTC. Its protein product is CASSDGDPYNEQFF.